Each of the 30 T cell receptor beta chains below was sequenced from the same sample in a study of T cell responses to AZD1222 COVID-19 vaccine. The data were produced by immunoSEQ multiplex PCR, yet TCRdb's version contains in-frame clones alone and is incomplete. The sample lists nearly 110,000 clones, 92% occurring once. The source was peripheral blood, collected 28 days after the second AZD1222 dose. The receptors stem from an adult who received the AZD1222 COVID-19 vaccine.

V usage is TRBV28 and J usage is TRBJ2-3; TRBD1 is a possible D gene (5 bases). V was cut by 7 bases and J by 4 bases, with 9 bases left in between. This CDR3 contains 12 residues. CDR1 MDHEN and CDR2 SYDVKM come from the germline V gene. CDR3 DNA: TGTGCCAGCAACCTGGGGCCAGATACGCAGTATTTT. Its protein product is CASNLGPDTQYF.

This chain uses TRBV19 with TRBJ1-2; D is undetermined. Germline CDR1 reads LNHDA; CDR2 reads SQIVND (reference sequence). CDR3 length equals 17 residues. V was clipped by 0 bases and J by 1 base, with 15 bases between them. The CDR3 region is CASSIDQKKRLNYGYTF. As DNA, the CDR3 is TGTGCCAGTAGTATAGATCAAAAGAAGAGACTTAACTATGGCTACACCTTC.

The chain is built from TRBV6-4 and TRBJ1-5; D remains ambiguous. CDR1 is MRHNA and CDR2 is SNTAGT in the germline V gene. The CDR3 totals 12 residues. Trimming took 3 bases from V and 4 from J, leaving 4 bases between them. This CDR3 reads CASSEPNQPQHF. The CDR3 nucleotides read TGTGCCAGCAGTGAACCTAATCAGCCCCAGCATTTT.

This chain links TRBV5-8 with TRBJ1-6, with D hard to call. Germline V gene sequence: CDR1 SGHTS, CDR2 YDEGEE. V gave up 0 bases and J gave up 0 bases, with 13 bases separating them. There are 18 residues in the CDR3. The CDR3 region is CASSLDRRVSSYNSPLHF. CDR3 sequence (DNA): TGTGCCAGCAGCTTGGATCGAAGAGTTAGCTCCTATAATTCACCCCTCCACTTT.

The V and J genes are TRBV6-5 and TRBJ1-1; no firm D call. Per the germline V gene, CDR1 is MNHEY and CDR2 is SVGAGI. The V end was cut by 3 bases, the J end by 1 base, with 9 bases between. The CDR3 covers 14 residues. The CDR3 sequence is CASSYRLQNTEAFF. The CDR3 bases are TGTGCCAGCAGTTATCGGCTTCAGAACACTGAAGCTTTCTTT.

This chain joins TRBV27 and TRBJ2-1; perhaps TRBD1 as D (6 bases). V lost 5 bases, J lost 10 bases, and 21 bases lay in between. Germline-derived CDR1 and CDR2 are MNHEY and SMNVEV (reference sequence). The CDR3 has 15 amino acids. CDR3 sequence: CASSRETGLLSEQFF. CDR3 in DNA: TGTGCCAGCAGTAGGGAGACAGGTCTTTTATCCGAGCAGTTCTTC.

V and J are TRBV27 and TRBJ1-5, with D hard to call. Looked up from germline, CDR1 is MNHEY and CDR2 is SMNVEV (reference sequence). The CDR3 runs 17 residues. Trimming left V 1 base short and J 0 bases short, with 13 bases between. In DNA, the CDR3 is TGTGCCAGCAGTTTATTAGACGGTTGGTATAGCAATCAGCCCCAGCATTTT. This codes for CASSLLDGWYSNQPQHF.

V usage is TRBV11-2 and J usage is TRBJ1-3; D remains ambiguous. Germline CDR1 SGHAT, CDR2 FQNNGV. Trimming stripped 1 base from V and 0 bases from J, with 7 bases between. The CDR3 spans 15 residues. As DNA, the CDR3 is TGTGCCAGCAGCTTAGCGGGCAACTCTGGAAACACCATATATTTT. Amino acids: CASSLAGNSGNTIYF.

The chain recombines TRBV6-5 with TRBJ2-1; 9 bases are a match to TRBD1. Germline V CDR1 and CDR2: MNHEY, SVGAGI. Trimming removed 6 bases from V and 4 bases from J; junction bases left unmatched: 4. This CDR3 is 14 amino acids long. CDR3 DNA sequence: TGTGCCAGCAGAGCCGGGACAGGGTACAATGAGCAGTTCTTC. This encodes CASRAGTGYNEQFF.

The chain joins TRBV5-1 to TRBJ2-2; D is uncertain. The CDR3 loop spans 13 amino acids. V gave up 3 bases and J gave up 3 bases, with 6 bases separating them. Germline V gives CDR1 SGHRS, CDR2 YFSETQ. CDR3 coding DNA: TGCGCCAGCAGCTCGACATACACCGGGGAGCTGTTTTTT. Its translation: CASSSTYTGELFF.

The rearrangement joins TRBV19 to TRBJ2-5, with 11 positions matching TRBD2. Losses at the gene ends were 5 bases for V and 5 bases for J; bases not matched to a gene: 10. Germline V lookup: CDR1 LNHDA, CDR2 SQIVND (reference sequence). This CDR3 is built from 16 residues. The CDR3 spells CASSSRLAGNMETQYF. As DNA, the CDR3 is TGTGCCAGTAGTTCACGACTAGCGGGAAACATGGAGACCCAGTACTTC.

V is TRBV20-1 and J is TRBJ2-1; D is ambiguous. This CDR3 region has 10 residues. V lost 1 base and J lost 15, with 10 bases in between. Germline V CDR1 and CDR2: DFQATT, SNEGSKA (reference sequence). The CDR3, as DNA: TGCAGTGCTAGAGCGGACGTTGGGTTCTTC. It codes for CSARADVGFF.

The chain joins TRBV19 to TRBJ2-1; tentatively, D is TRBD1 (5 bases). Trimming took off 1 base at V and 9 bases at J, with 19 bases between the two ends. The CDR3 extends over 16 amino acids. CDR1 and CDR2 (germline): LNHDA, SQIVND (reference sequence). The CDR3 nucleotides read TGTGCCAGTAGTATAGGTTTGGGAAACCCTAGGGGTGAGCAGTTCTTC. Its protein is CASSIGLGNPRGEQFF.

This clone was counted only a few times. The chain joins TRBV3-1 (or the pseudogene TRBV3-2) to TRBJ1-5, with TRBD1 matching 10 bases. V shed 1 base, J shed 4 bases, and the junction held 1 base outside the gene matches. This CDR3 has 15 residues. Germline V gives CDR1 LGHDT, CDR2 YNNKEL (reference sequence). The CDR3 region is CASSQGTGGNQPQHF. Here the CDR3 DNA reads TGTGCCAGCAGCCAAGGGACAGGGGGTAATCAGCCCCAGCATTTT.

The chain carries TRBV15 and TRBJ2-7; D is ambiguous. The V gene lost 3 bases and the J gene lost 0 bases, with 12 bases spanning the gap. CDR1 and CDR2 (germline): LNHNV, YYDKDF (reference sequence). This CDR3 has 15 amino acids. DNA of the CDR3: TGTGCCACCAGCAGTTCGACCGTCCCCTCCTACGAGCAGTACTTC. Translating it yields CATSSSTVPSYEQYF.

The chain uses TRBV5-1 and TRBJ2-7, with D possibly being TRBD1 (5 bases). This CDR3 is 14 amino acids long. The ends were cut back, 0 bases at V and 3 bases at J, with 10 bases in the middle. The germline V gene encodes CDR1 SGHRS and CDR2 YFSETQ. The CDR3 region is CASSLDLGDYEQYF. The CDR3, as DNA: TGCGCCAGCAGCTTGGATCTAGGGGACTACGAGCAGTACTTC.

The chain is built from TRBV7-2 and TRBJ1-1; perhaps TRBD1 as D (6 bases). The V end lost 1 base, the J end lost 4 bases, and 13 bases lay between the germline ends. The germline CDR1 and CDR2 sequences are SGHTA and FQGNSA. The CDR3 runs to 15 residues. CDR3 sequence (DNA): TGTGCCAGCAGCTTAGTAACAGGGCAAGGCACTGAAGCTTTCTTT. Its protein is CASSLVTGQGTEAFF.

V gene TRBV5-1 combines with J gene TRBJ2-7; D may be TRBD2 (6 bases). V was pared by 0 bases and J by 7 bases, with 14 bases between. The CDR3 covers 14 residues. Germline CDR1 and CDR2: SGHRS and YFSETQ. This chain's CDR3 is CASSLVLREDEQYF. CDR3 coding DNA: TGCGCCAGCAGCTTGGTGCTCAGGGAGGATGAGCAGTACTTC.

The V call is TRBV3-1 (or the pseudogene TRBV3-2), the J call TRBJ2-5; D remains ambiguous. Germline-derived CDR1 and CDR2 are LGHDT and YNNKEL (reference sequence). The CDR3 is 11 residues long. V gave up 5 bases and J gave up 2 bases, with 3 bases separating them. CDR3 sequence: CASSVQETQYF. Here the CDR3 DNA reads TGTGCCAGCAGCGTTCAAGAGACCCAGTACTTC.

This chain joins TRBV6-5 and TRBJ2-7; D gene uncertain. The V end was cut by 10 bases, the J end by 0 bases, with 10 bases between. The germline V gene encodes CDR1 MNHEY and CDR2 SVGAGI. This CDR3 is 12 amino acids long. The CDR3 coding sequence is TGTGCCACGTCCTTGAGCTCCTACGAGCAGTACTTC. It specifies CATSLSSYEQYF.

The rearrangement joins TRBV7-2 to TRBJ2-5; 7 nucleotides agree with TRBD1. The CDR3 length is 14 residues. The trim removed 4 bases at V and 2 bases at J, leaving 4 bases unmatched. Germline CDR1 and CDR2: SGHTA and FQGNSA. CDR3 DNA sequence: TGTGCCAGCAGCTCCCGACAGGGACAAGAGACCCAGTACTTC. As protein: CASSSRQGQETQYF.

This chain connects TRBV6-2 or TRBV6-3 to TRBJ1-1, with unresolved D. This CDR3 is 12 amino acids long. Trimming removed 3 bases at V and 3 bases at J, with 5 bases between. Germline CDR1 and CDR2: MNHEY and SVGEGT. The CDR3 DNA follows: TGTGCCAGCAGTTATCTATACACTGAAGCTTTCTTT. This encodes CASSYLYTEAFF.

The rearrangement joins TRBV30 to TRBJ1-2; unclear D gene. The V gene's germline CDR1 is GTSNPN and CDR2 SVGIG (reference sequence). The CDR3 runs 12 residues. The germline V and J ends were trimmed by 3 bases and 8 bases, with 13 bases remaining between them. This CDR3 reads CAWSEVAEGYTF. Written as DNA, the CDR3 is TGTGCCTGGAGCGAGGTCGCGGAAGGCTACACCTTC.

The V and J genes are TRBV6-1 and TRBJ1-3; 7 nucleotides align to TRBD1. The CDR3 is 16 amino acids. The V segment lost 4 bases and the J segment 4 bases; nucleotides outside the gene matches: 10. The germline gives CDR1 MNHNS, CDR2 SASEGT. The CDR3 nucleotides are TGTGCCAGCAGTGCCCGACAGGGTCAAAGGGGAAACACCATATATTTT. This gives the protein CASSARQGQRGNTIYF.

V usage is TRBV7-2 and J usage is TRBJ2-7, with 15 bases fitting TRBD2. The V segment lost 1 base and the J segment 4 bases; nucleotides outside the gene matches: 5. The CDR3 sequence is 17 residues long. CDR1 and CDR2 (germline): SGHTA, FQGNSA. The CDR3 sequence: CASSLVSGLAGGYEQYF. The CDR3, as DNA: TGTGCCAGCAGCTTAGTTTCCGGACTAGCGGGAGGGTACGAGCAGTACTTC.

This chain links TRBV5-4 with TRBJ2-3; perhaps TRBD1 as D (6 bases). This CDR3 has 16 residues. Germline-derived CDR1 and CDR2 are SGHNT and YYREEE (reference sequence). V dropped 3 bases and J dropped 0 bases, with 14 bases sitting between them. CDR3: CASSSNQGYSTDTQYF. CDR3 nucleotides: TGTGCCAGCAGCTCGAATCAGGGGTATAGCACAGATACGCAGTATTTT.

V is TRBV29-1 and J is TRBJ1-1; D is possibly TRBD1 (5 bases). Germline values: CDR1 SQVTM, CDR2 ANQGSEA. The CDR3 runs to 17 residues. V lost 6 bases and J 2 bases, leaving 25 bases between the germline ends. DNA of the CDR3: TGCAGCGTCGCCACGGGCCTATGGGGCGGAGGAAACACTGAAGCTTTCTTT. It is translated as CSVATGLWGGGNTEAFF. Filled out from reference TRBV29-1 and TRBJ1-1, the complete variable domain reads SAVISQKPSRDICQRGTSLTIQCQVDSQVTMMFWYRQQPGQSLTLIATANQGSEATYESGFVIDKFPISRPNLTFSTLTVSNMSPEDSSIYLCSVATGLWGGGNTEAFFGQGTRLTVV.

This chain joins TRBV20-1 and TRBJ2-7; D is ambiguous. The germline gives CDR1 DFQATT, CDR2 SNEGSKA (reference sequence). CDR3 length: 10 amino acids. V lost 6 bases to trimming and J lost 0 bases, with 3 bases between them. The CDR3 region is CSAPSYEQYF. As DNA, the CDR3 is TGCAGTGCCCCCTCCTACGAGCAGTACTTC.

The rearrangement joins TRBV2 to TRBJ2-1; D is unresolved. The CDR3 is made up of 13 amino acids. Germline V lookup: CDR1 SNHLY, CDR2 FYNNEI. Trimming left V 2 bases short and J 8 bases short, with 10 bases between. CDR3 in DNA: TGTGCCAGCAGTGAATATGCTGCGGATGAGCAGTTCTTC. Translating it yields CASSEYAADEQFF.

V usage is TRBV5-6 and J usage is TRBJ1-3; D unresolved. This CDR3 has 14 residues. V was clipped by 4 bases and J by 8 bases, with 16 bases between them. Germline V gene data show CDR1 as SGHDT and CDR2 as YYEEEE. The CDR3 nucleotides are TGTGCCAGCAGCGCATTTGACATCAGCCACACCATATATTTT. This sequence encodes CASSAFDISHTIYF.